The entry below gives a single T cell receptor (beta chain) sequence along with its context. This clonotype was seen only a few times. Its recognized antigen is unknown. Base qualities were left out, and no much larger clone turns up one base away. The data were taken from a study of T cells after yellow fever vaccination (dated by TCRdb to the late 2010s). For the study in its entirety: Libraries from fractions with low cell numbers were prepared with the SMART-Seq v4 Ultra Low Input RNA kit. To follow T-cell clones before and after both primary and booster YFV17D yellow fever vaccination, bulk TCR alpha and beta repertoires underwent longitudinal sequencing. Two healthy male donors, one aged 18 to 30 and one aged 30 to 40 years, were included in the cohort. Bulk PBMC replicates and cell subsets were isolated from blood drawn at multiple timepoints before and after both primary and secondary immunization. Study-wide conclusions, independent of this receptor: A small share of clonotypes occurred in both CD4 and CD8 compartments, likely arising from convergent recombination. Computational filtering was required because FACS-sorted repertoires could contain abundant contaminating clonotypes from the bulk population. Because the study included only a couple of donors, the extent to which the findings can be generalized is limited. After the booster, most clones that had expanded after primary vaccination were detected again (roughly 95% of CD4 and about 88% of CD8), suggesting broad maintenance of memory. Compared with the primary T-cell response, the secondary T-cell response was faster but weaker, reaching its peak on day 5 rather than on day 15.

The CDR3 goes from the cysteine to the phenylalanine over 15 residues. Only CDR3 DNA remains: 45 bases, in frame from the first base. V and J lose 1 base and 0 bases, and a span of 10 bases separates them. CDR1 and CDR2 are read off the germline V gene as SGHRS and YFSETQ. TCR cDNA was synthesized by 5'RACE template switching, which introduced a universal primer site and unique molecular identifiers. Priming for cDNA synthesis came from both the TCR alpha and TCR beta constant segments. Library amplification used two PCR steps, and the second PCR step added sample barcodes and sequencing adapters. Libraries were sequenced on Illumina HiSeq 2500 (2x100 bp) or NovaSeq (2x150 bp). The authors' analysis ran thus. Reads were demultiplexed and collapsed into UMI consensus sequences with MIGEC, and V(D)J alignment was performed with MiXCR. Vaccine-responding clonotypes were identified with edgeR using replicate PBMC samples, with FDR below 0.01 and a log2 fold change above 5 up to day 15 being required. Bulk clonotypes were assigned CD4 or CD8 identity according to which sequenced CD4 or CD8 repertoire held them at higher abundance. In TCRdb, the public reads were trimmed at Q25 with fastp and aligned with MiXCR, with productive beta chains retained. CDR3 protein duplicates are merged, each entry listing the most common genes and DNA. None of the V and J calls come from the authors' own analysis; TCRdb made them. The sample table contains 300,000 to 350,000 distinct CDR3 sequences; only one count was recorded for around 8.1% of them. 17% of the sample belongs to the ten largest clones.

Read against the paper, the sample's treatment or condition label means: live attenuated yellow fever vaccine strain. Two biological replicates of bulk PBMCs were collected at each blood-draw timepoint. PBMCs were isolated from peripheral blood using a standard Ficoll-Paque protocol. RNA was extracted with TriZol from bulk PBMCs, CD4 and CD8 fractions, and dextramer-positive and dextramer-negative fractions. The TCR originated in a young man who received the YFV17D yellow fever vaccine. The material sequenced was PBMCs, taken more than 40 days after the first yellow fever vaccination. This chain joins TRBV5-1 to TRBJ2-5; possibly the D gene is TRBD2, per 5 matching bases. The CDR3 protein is CASSLLERNQETQYF. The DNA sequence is TGCGCCAGCAGCTTGCTAGAGCGGAACCAAGAGACCCAGTACTTC.